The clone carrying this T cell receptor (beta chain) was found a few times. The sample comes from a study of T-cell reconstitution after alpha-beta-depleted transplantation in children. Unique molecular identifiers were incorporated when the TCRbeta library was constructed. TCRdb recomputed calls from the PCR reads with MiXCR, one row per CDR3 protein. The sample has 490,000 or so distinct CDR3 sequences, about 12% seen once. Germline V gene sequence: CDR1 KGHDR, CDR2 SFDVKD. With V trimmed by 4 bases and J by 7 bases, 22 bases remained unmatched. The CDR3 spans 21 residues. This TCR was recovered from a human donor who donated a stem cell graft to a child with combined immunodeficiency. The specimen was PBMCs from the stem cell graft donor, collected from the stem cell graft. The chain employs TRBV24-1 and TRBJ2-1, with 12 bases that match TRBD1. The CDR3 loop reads CATSDSGTGGWTVPSTNEQFF. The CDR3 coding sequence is TGTGCCACCAGTGACTCCGGGACAGGGGGCTGGACGGTCCCTTCAACAAATGAGCAGTTCTTC.